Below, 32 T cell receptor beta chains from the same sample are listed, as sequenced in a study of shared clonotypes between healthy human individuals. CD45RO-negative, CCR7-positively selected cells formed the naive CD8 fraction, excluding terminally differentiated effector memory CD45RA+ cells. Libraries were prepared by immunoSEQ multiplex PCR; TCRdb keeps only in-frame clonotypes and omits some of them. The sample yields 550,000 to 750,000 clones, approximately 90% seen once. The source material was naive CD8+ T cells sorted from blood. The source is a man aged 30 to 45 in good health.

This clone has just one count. CDR3: CASDPGIGGERYEQFF. CDR3 bases: TGTGCCAGCGATCCGGGGATCGGGGGCGAACGCTATGAGCAGTTCTTC. V and J are TRBV2 and TRBJ2-1; either TRBD1 or TRBD2 may fit D (6 bases each). Germline loops: CDR1 SNHLY, CDR2 FYNNEI. Trimming removed 8 bases at V and 8 bases at J, with 25 bases between. This CDR3 comprises 16 residues.

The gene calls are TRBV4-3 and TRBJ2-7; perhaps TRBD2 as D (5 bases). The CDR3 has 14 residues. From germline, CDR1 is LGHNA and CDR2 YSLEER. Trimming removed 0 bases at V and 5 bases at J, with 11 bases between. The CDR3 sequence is CASSQDSASHEQYF. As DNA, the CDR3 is TGCGCCAGCAGCCAAGACTCGGCTAGCCACGAGCAGTACTTC.

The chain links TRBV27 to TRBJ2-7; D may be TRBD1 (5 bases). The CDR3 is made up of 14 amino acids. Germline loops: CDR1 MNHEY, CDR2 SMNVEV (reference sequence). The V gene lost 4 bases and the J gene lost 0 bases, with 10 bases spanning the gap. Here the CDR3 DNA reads TGTGCCAGCAGTTCTTGGACATACTCCTACGAGCAGTACTTC. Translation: CASSSWTYSYEQYF.

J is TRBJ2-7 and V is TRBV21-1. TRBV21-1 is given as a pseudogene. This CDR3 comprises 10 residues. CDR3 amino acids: CASTSAEQYF. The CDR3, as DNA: TGTGCCAGCACATCGGCCGAGCAGTACTTC.

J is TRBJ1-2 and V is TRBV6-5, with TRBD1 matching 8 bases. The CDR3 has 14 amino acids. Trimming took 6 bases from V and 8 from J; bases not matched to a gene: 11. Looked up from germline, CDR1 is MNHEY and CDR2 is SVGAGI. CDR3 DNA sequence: TGTGCCAGCAGCACTGTACCCAGGGGGCAAGGCTACACCTTC. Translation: CASSTVPRGQGYTF.

CDR3 sequence reads: CASCCGTPRSYEQYF. As DNA, the CDR3 is TGTGCCAGCTGTTGCGGGACACCGCGGTCCTACGAGCAGTACTTC. This chain uses TRBV2 with TRBJ2-7, with D possibly called TRBD1 or TRBD2 (6 bases each). The CDR3 covers 15 residues. CDR1 SNHLY and CDR2 FYNNEI come from the germline V gene. Trimming pared 8 bases from V and 1 base from J, leaving 18 bases between.

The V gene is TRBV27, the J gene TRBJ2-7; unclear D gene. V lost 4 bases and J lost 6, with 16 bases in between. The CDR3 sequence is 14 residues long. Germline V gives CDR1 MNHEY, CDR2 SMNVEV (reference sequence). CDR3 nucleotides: TGTGCCAGCAGTTATGATTCTCCTTTACGCGAGCAGTACTTC. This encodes CASSYDSPLREQYF.

In nucleotides, the CDR3 is TGTGCCAGCAGTTCTGGCGGGGCGGTCGGGTCCCAGTACTTC. This gives the protein CASSSGGAVGSQYF. The V and J genes are TRBV27 and TRBJ2-5; a weak D match, TRBD2 (6 bases). V was shortened by 4 bases and J by 9 bases, with 18 bases between the two germline ends. The CDR3 loop spans 14 amino acids. Germline V gene lookup returns CDR1 MNHEY and CDR2 SMNVEV (reference sequence).

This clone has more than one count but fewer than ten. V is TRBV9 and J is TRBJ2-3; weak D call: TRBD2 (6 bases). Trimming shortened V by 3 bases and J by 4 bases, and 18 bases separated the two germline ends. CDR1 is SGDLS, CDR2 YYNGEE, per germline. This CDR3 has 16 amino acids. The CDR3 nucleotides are TGTGCCAGCAGCGAGCAGACTAGGGCTGGCCCAGATACGCAGTATTTT. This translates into CASSEQTRAGPDTQYF.

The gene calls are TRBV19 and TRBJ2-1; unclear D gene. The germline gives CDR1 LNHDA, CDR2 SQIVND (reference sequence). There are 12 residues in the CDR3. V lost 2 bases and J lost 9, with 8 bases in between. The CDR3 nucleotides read TGTGCCAGTAGTATAACGGGTGGTGAGCAGTTCTTC. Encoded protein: CASSITGGEQFF.

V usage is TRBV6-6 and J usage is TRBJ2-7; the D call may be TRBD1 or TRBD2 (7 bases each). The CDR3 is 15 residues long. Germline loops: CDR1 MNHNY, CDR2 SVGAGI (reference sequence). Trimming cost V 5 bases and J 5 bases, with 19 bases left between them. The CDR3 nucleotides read TGTGCCAGCAGTCCAACCGGGGGAGGGGGCCACGAGCAGTACTTC. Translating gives CASSPTGGGGHEQYF.

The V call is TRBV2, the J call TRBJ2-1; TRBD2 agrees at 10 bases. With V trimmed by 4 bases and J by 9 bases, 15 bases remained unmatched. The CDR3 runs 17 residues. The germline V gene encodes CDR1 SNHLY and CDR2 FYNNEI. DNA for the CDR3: TGTGCCAGCAGTGGCCGGGCTAGCGGGAGTCTTCTCGGTGAGCAGTTCTTC. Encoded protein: CASSGRASGSLLGEQFF.

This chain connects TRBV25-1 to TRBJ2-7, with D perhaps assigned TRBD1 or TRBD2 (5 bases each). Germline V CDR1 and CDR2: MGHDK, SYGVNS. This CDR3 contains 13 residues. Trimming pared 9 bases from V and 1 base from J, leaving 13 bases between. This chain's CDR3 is CASTSGASYEQYF. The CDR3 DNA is TGTGCCAGTACTAGTGGGGCGTCCTACGAGCAGTACTTC.

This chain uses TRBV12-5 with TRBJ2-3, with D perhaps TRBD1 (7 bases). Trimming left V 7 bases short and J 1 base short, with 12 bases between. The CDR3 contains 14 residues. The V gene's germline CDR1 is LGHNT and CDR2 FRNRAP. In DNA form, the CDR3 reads TGTGCTAGTGCCCAGGGGGGAGGCACAGATACGCAGTATTTT. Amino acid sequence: CASAQGGGTDTQYF.

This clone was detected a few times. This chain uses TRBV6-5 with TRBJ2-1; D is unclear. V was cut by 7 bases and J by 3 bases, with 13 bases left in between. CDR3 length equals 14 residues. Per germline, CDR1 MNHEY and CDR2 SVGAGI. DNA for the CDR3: TGTGCCAGCACCCTGGGTAGCAGCTACAATGAGCAGTTCTTC. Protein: CASTLGSSYNEQFF.

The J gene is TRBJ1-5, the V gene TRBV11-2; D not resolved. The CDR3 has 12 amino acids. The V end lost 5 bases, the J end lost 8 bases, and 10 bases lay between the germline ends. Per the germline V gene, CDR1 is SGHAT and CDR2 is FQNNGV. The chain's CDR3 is CASSPSGEPQHF. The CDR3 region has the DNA TGTGCCAGCAGCCCCTCCGGGGAGCCCCAGCATTTT.

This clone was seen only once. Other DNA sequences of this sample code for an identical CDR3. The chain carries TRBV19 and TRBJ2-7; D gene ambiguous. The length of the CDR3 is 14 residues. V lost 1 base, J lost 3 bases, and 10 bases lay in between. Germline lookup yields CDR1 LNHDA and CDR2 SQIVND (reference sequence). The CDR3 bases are TGTGCCAGTAGTATAGGGACCGGAGACTACGAGCAGTACTTC. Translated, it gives CASSIGTGDYEQYF. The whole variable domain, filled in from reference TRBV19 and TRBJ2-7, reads DGGITQSPKYLFRKEGQNVTLSCEQNLNHDAMYWYRQDPGQGLRLIYYSQIVNDFQKGDIAEGYSVSREKKESFPLTVTSAQKNPTAFYLCASSIGTGDYEQYFGPGTRLTVT.

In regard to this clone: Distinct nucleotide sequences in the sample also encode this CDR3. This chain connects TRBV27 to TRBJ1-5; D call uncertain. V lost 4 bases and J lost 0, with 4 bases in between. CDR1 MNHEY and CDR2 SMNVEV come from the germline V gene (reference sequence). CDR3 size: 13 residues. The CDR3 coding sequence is TGTGCCAGCAGTTACGGTAGCAATCAGCCCCAGCATTTT. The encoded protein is CASSYGSNQPQHF.

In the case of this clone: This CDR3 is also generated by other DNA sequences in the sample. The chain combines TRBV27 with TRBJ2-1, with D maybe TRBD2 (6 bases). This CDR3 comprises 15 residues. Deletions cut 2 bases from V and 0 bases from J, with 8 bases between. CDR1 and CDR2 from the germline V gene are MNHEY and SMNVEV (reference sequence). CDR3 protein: CASSLLASSYNEQFF. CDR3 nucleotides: TGTGCCAGCAGTTTACTAGCGAGCTCCTACAATGAGCAGTTCTTC.

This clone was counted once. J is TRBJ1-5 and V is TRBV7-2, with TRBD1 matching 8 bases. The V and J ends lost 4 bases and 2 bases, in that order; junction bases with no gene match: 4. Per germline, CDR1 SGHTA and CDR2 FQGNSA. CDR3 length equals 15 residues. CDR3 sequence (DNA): TGTGCCAGCAGCTCCAGGGGGCGAGGCAATCAGCCCCAGCATTTT. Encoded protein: CASSSRGRGNQPQHF.

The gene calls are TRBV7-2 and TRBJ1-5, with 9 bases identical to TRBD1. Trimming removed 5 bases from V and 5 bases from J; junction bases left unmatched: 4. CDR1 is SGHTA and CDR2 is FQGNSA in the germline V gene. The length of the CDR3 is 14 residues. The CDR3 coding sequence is TGTGCCAGCAGCCCGGACAGGGGCGATCAGCCCCAGCATTTT. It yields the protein CASSPDRGDQPQHF.

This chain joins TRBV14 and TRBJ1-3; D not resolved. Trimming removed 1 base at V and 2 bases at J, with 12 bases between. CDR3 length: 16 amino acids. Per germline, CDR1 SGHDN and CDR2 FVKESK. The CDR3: CASSQVEGYAGNTIYF. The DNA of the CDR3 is TGTGCCAGCAGCCAAGTTGAAGGGTATGCTGGAAACACCATATATTTT.

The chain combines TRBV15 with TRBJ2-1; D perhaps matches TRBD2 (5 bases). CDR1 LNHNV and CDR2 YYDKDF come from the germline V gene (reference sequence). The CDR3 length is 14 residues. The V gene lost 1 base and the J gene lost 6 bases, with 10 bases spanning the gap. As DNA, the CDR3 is TGTGCCACCAGCAGAGCGAGCGGATTCAATGAGCAGTTCTTC. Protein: CATSRASGFNEQFF.

DNA for the CDR3: TGCGCCAGCAGCCAATCAGGGGTTGGGACCGGGGAGCTGTTTTTT. Its translation is CASSQSGVGTGELFF. The chain is built from TRBV4-3 and TRBJ2-2, with D possibly matching TRBD1 (6 bases). The germline V gene has CDR1 LGHNA and CDR2 YSLEER. The V gene lost 2 bases and the J gene lost 5 bases, with 12 bases spanning the gap. The CDR3 covers 15 residues.

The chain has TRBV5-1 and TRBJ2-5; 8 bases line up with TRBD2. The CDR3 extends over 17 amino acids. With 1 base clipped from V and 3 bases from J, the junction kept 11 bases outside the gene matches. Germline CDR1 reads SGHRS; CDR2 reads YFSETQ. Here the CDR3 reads CASSLWGAGVSEETQYF. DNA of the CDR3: TGCGCCAGCAGCTTGTGGGGAGCGGGAGTATCGGAAGAGACCCAGTACTTC.

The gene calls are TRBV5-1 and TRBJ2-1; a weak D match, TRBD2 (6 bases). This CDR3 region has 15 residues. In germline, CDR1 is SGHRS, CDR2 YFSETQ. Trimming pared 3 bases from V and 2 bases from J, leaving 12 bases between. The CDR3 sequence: CASSWGDQAYNEQFF. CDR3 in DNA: TGCGCCAGCAGCTGGGGGGACCAAGCCTACAATGAGCAGTTCTTC.

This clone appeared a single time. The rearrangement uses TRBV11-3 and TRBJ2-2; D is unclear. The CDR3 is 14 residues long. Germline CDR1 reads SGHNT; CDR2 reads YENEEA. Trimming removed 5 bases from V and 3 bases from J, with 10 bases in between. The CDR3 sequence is CASSPRDYTGELFF. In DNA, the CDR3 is TGTGCCAGCAGCCCCCGAGACTACACCGGGGAGCTGTTTTTT.

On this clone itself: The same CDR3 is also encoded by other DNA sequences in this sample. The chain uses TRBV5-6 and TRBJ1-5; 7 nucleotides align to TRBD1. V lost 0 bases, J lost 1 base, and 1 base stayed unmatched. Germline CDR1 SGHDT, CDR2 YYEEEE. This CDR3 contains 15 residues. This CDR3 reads CASSLGTGSNQPQHF. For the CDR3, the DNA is TGTGCCAGCAGCTTGGGGACAGGCAGCAATCAGCCCCAGCATTTT.

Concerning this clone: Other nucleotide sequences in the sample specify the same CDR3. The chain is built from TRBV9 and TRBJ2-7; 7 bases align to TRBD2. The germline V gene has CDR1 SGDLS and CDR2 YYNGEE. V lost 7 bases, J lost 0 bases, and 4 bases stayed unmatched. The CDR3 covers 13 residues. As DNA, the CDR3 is TGTGCCAGCTCTAGCGGCAGCTCCTACGAGCAGTACTTC. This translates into CASSSGSSYEQYF.

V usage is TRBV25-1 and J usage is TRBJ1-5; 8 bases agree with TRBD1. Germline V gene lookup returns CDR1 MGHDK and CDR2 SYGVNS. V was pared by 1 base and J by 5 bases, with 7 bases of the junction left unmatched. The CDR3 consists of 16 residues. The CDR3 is CASSESETGDDQPQHF. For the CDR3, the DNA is TGTGCCAGCAGTGAATCGGAGACAGGGGATGATCAGCCCCAGCATTTT.

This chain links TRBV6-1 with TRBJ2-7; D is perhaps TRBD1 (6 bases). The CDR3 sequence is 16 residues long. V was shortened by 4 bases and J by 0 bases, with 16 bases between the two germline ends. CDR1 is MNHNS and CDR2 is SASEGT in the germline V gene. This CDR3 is CASSGDTRILSYEQYF. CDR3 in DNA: TGTGCCAGCAGTGGGGACACTAGGATCCTCTCCTACGAGCAGTACTTC.

The DNA for the CDR3 is TGTGCCAGCAGCGATGGACTAGCGGGAGGAGCCTACGAGCAGTACTTC. This translates into CASSDGLAGGAYEQYF. The V and J genes are TRBV7-9 and TRBJ2-7; 14 bases align to TRBD2. Looked up from germline, CDR1 is SEHNR and CDR2 is FQNEAQ (reference sequence). The J segment lost 2 bases and the V segment lost 5 bases, leaving 5 bases of the junction unmatched. This CDR3 contains 16 residues.